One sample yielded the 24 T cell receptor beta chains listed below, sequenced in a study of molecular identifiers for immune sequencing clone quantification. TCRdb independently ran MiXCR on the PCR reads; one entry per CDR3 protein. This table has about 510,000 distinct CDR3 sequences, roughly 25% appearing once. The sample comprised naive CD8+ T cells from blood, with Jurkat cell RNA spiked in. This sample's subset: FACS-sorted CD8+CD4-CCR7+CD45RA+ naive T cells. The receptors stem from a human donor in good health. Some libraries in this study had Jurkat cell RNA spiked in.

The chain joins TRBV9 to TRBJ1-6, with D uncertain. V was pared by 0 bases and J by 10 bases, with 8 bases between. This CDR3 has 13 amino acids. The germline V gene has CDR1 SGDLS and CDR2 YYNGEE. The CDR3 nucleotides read TGTGCCAGCAGCGTAGAGTGCAACTCACCCCTCCACTTT. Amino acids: CASSVECNSPLHF.

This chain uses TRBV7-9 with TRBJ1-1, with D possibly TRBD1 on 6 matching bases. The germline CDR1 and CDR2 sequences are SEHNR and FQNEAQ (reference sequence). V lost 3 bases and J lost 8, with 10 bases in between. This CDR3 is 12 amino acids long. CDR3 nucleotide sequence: TGTGCCAGCAGCTTCGGACAGCCGGAAGCTTTCTTT. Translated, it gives CASSFGQPEAFF.

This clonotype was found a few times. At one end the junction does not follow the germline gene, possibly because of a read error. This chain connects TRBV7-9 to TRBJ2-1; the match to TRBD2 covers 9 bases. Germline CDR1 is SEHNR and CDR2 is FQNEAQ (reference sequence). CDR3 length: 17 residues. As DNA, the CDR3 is TGTGCCAGCAGCTCCATTCGACTAGCGGACTCCCACAATGAGCAGTTCTTC. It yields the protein CASSSIRLADSHNEQFF.

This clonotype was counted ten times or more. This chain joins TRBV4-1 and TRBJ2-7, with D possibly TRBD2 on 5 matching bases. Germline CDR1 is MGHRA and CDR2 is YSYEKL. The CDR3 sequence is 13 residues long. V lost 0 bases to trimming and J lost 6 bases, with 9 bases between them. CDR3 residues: CASSQDGRVEQYF. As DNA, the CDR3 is TGCGCCAGCAGCCAAGACGGGCGGGTCGAGCAGTACTTC.

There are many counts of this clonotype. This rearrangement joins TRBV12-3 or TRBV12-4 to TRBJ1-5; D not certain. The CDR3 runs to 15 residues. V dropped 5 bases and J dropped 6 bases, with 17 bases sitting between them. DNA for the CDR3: TGTGCCAGCAGTCCACCCTCACTGGGCGGTCAGCCCCAGCATTTT. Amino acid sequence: CASSPPSLGGQPQHF.

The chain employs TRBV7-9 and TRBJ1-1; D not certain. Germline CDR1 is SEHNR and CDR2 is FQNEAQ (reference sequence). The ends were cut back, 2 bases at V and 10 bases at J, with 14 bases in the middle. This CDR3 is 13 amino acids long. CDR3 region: CASSLFPPPAAFF. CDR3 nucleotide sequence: TGTGCCAGCAGCTTATTCCCGCCCCCTGCAGCTTTCTTT.

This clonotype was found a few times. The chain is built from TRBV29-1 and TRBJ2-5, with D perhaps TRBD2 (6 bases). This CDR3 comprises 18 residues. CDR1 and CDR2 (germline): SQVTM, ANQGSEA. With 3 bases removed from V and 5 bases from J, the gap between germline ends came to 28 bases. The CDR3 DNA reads TGCAGCGTTGACGCGGGGTCCCTCCCCGTGGCCGAGAGGGAGACCCAGTACTTC. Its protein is CSVDAGSLPVAERETQYF.

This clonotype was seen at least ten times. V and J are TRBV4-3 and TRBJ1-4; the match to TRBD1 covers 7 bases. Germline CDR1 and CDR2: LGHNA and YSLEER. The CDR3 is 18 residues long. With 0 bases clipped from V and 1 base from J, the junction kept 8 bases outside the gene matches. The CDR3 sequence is CASSQDPLDRQTNEKLFF. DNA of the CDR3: TGCGCCAGCAGCCAAGATCCATTGGACAGGCAAACTAATGAAAAACTGTTTTTT.

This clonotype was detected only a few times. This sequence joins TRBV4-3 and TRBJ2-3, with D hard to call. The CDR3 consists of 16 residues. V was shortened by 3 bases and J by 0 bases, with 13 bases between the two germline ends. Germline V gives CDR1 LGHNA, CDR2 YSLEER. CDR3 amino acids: CASSHSTARSTDTQYF. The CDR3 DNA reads TGCGCCAGCAGCCATTCCACGGCTAGAAGCACAGATACGCAGTATTTT.

The CDR3 nucleotides read TGTGCCAGCAGCGGGAACCCCAATGAGCAGTTCTTC. It translates to CASSGNPNEQFF. The gene calls are TRBV12-3 or TRBV12-4 and TRBJ2-1, with D possibly being TRBD2 (5 bases). With 6 bases removed from V and 6 bases from J, the gap between germline ends came to 9 bases. There are 12 residues in the CDR3.

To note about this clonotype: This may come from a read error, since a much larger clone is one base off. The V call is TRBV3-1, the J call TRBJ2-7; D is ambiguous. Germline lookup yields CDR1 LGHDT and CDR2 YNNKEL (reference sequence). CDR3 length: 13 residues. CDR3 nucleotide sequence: TGTGCCAGCAGCCTAACGCTAGGGTACGAGCAGCACTTC. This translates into CASSLTLGYEQHF.

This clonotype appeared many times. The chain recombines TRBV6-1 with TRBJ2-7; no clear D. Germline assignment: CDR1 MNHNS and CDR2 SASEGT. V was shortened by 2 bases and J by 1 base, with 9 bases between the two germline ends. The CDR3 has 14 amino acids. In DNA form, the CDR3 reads TGTGCCAGCAGTGAATTAGGCGGATCCTACGAGCAGTACTTC. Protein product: CASSELGGSYEQYF.

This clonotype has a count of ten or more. The CDR3 protein is CASSLDRLKSGRVSTDTQYF. CDR3 bases: TGTGCCAGCAGCTTGGACCGGTTAAAAAGCGGGAGAGTAAGCACAGATACGCAGTATTTT. J is TRBJ2-3 and V is TRBV5-8; TRBD2 agrees at 8 bases. Germline CDR1 is SGHTS and CDR2 is YDEGEE. The CDR3 runs to 20 residues. The V and J ends lost 0 bases and 0 bases, in that order; junction bases with no gene match: 15.

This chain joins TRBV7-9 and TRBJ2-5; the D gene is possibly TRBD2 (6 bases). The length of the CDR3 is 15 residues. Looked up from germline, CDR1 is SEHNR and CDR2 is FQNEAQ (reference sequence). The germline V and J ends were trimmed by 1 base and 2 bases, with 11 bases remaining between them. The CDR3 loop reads CASSLVMRGQETQYF. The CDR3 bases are TGTGCCAGCAGCTTAGTTATGCGGGGACAAGAGACCCAGTACTTC. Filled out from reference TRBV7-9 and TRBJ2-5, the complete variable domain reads DTGVSQNPRHKITKRGQNVTFRCDPISEHNRLYWYRQTLGQGPEFLTYFQNEAQLEKSRLLSDRFSAERPKGSFSTLEIQRTEQGDSAMYLCASSLVMRGQETQYFGPGTRLLVL.

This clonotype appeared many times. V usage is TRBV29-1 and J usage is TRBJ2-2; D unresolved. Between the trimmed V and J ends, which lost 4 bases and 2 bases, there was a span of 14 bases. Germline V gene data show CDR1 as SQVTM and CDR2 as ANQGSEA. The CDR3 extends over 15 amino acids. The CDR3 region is CSVVWRGINTGELFF. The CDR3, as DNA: TGCAGCGTTGTTTGGCGCGGAATCAACACCGGGGAGCTGTTTTTT.

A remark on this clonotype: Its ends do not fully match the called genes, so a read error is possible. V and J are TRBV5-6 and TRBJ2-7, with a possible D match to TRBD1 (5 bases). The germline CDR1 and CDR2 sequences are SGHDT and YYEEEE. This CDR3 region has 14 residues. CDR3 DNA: TGTGCCAGCGGCTTGACTCCGACAGATATGGAGCAGTACTTC. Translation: CASGLTPTDMEQYF. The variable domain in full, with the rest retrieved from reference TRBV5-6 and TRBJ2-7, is DAGVTQSPTHLIKTRGQQVTLRCSPKSGHDTVSWYQQALGQGPQFIFQYYEEEERQRGNFPDRFSGHQFPNYSSELNVNALLLGDSALYLCASGLTPTDMEQYFGPGTRLTVT.

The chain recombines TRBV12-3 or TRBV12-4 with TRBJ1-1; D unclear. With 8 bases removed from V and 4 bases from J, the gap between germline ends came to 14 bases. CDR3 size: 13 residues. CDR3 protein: CASFLWLGTEAFF. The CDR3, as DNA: TGTGCCAGCTTTTTATGGTTAGGCACTGAAGCTTTCTTT.

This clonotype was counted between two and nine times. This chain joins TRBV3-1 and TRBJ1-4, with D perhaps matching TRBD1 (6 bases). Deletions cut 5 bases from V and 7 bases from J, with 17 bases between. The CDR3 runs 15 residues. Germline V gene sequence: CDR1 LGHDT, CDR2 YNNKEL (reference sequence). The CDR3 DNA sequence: TGTGCCAGCAGCGTTCAGGACAGTTCATTTGAAAAACTGTTTTTT. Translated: CASSVQDSSFEKLFF.

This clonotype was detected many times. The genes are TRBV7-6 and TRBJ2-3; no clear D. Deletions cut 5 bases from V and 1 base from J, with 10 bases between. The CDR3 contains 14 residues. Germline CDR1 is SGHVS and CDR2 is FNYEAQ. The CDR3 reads CASSPLAGTDTQYF. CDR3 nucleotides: TGTGCCAGCAGCCCTCTTGCGGGCACAGATACGCAGTATTTT.

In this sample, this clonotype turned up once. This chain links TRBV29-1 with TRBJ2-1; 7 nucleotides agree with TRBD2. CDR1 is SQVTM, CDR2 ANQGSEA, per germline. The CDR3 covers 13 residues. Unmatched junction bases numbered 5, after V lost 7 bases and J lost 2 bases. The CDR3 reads CSAGRGAYNEQFF. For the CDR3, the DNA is TGCAGCGCCGGACGGGGGGCCTACAATGAGCAGTTCTTC.

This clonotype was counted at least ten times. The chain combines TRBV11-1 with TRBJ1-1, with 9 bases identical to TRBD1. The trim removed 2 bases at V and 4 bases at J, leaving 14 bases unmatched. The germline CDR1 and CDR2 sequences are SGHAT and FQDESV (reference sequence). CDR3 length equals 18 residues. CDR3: CASSLIPTGQGASTEAFF. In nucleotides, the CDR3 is TGTGCCAGCAGCTTAATCCCGACGGGACAGGGTGCTTCCACTGAAGCTTTCTTT.

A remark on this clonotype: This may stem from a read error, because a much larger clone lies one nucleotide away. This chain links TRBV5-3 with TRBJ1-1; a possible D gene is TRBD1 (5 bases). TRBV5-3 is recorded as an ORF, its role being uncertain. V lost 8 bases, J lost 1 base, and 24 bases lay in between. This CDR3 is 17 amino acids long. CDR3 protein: CASGPGAGVRTNTEAFF. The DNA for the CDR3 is TGTGCCAGCGGCCCCGGAGCGGGGGTCCGGACGAACACTGAAGCTTTCTTT.

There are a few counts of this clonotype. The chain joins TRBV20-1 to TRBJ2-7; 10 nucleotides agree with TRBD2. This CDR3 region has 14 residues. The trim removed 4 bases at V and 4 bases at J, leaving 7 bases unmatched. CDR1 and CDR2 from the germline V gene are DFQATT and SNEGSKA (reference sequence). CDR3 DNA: TGCAGTGCTACACCTAGCGGGAGAGGTTACGAGCAGTACTTC. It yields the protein CSATPSGRGYEQYF.

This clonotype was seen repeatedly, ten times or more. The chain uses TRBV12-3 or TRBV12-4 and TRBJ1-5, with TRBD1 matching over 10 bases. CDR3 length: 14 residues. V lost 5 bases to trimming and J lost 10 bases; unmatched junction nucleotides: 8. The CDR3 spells CASSAGTGARPQHF. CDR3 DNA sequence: TGTGCCAGCAGTGCCGGGACAGGGGCCCGACCCCAGCATTTT.